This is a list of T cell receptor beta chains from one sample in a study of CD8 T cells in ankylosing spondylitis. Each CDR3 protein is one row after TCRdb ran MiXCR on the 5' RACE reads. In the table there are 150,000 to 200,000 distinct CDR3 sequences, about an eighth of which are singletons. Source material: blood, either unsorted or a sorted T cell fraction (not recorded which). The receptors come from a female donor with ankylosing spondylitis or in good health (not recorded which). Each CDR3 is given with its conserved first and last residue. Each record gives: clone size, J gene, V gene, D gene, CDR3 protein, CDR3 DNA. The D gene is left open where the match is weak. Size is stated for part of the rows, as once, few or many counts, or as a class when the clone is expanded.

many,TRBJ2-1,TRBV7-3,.,CASSLTRGDEQFF,TGTGCCAGCAGCTTAACCCGAGGTGATGAGCAGTTCTTC
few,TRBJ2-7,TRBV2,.,CASSVRRRSSYEQYF,TGTGCCAGCAGTGTTCGAAGACGGAGCTCCTACGAGCAGTACTTC
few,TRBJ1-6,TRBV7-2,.,CASSSQQRPLHF,TGTGCCAGCAGCTCGCAGCAGAGACCCCTCCACTTT
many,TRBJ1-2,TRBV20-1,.,CSASLGAQGYTF,TGCAGTGCTAGTCTCGGGGCACAAGGCTACACCTTC
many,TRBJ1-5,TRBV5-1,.,CASSLGLQGNQPQHF,TGCGCCAGCAGCTTGGGCTTACAGGGCAATCAGCCCCAGCATTTT
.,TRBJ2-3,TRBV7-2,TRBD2,CASSRGADTQYF,TGTGCCAGCAGCCGGGGGGCAGATACGCAGTATTTT
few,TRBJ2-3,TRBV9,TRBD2,CASSVTLAGITSTDTQYF,TGTGCCAGCAGCGTCACACTAGCGGGTATTACTAGCACAGATACGCAGTATTTT
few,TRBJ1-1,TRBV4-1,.,CASSQDAQQLMNTEAFF,TGCGCCAGCAGCCAAGATGCACAGCAACTAATGAACACTGAAGCTTTCTTT
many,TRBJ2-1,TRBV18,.,CASSPRLPPSYNEQFF,TGTGCCAGCTCACCACGGCTACCACCCTCCTACAATGAGCAGTTCTTC
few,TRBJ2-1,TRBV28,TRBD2,CASTPGLAGGNEQFF,TGTGCCAGCACCCCGGGACTAGCGGGAGGCAATGAGCAGTTCTTC
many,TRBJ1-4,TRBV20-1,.,CSARIGNEKLFF,TGCAGTGCGCGGATCGGGAATGAAAAACTGTTTTTT
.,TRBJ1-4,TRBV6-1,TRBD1,CASSGDRGTNEKLFF,TGTGCCAGCAGTGGAGACAGGGGCACTAATGAAAAACTGTTTTTT
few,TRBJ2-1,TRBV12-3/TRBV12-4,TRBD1,CASRHRGPYNEQFF,TGTGCCAGCAGACACAGGGGACCCTACAATGAGCAGTTCTTC
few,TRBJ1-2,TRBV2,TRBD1,CASSASPGQGASRGYTF,TGTGCCAGCAGTGCTAGTCCCGGGCAGGGGGCATCGCGCGGCTACACCTTC
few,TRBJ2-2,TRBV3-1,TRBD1,CASSQQAGQGAGELFF,TGTGCCAGCAGCCAACAGGCCGGACAGGGGGCCGGGGAGCTGTTTTTT
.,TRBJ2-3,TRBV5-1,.,CASSLPPSWGGGTDTQYF,TGCGCCAGCAGCTTACCCCCTTCATGGGGCGGAGGGACAGATACGCAGTATTTT
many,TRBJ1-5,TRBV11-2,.,CASSLSANQPQHF,TGTGCCAGCAGCTTGTCCGCCAATCAGCCCCAGCATTTT
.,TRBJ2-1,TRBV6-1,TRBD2,CASREDLSGRVNNEQFF,TGTGCCAGCAGGGAGGATTTGAGCGGGAGGGTCAACAATGAGCAGTTCTTC
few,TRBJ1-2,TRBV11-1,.,CASSLSSASPYGYTF,TGTGCCAGCAGCTTGTCCAGCGCCTCCCCCTATGGCTACACCTTC
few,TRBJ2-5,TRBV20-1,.,CSARDLRVSQETQYF,TGCAGTGCTAGAGATCTAAGGGTGTCTCAAGAGACCCAGTACTTC
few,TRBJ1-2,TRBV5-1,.,CASSSGGGRDYGYTF,TGCGCCAGCAGCTCCGGAGGTGGCAGGGACTATGGCTACACCTTC
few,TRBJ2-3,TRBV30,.,CAWSLGPDTQYF,TGTGCCTGGAGTCTGGGACCAGATACGCAGTATTTT
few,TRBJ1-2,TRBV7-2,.,CASSSGTTNYGYTF,TGTGCCAGCAGCTCCGGGACAACTAACTATGGCTACACCTTC
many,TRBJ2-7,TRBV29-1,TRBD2,CSVEGLAGGSHYEQYF,TGCAGCGTGGAAGGACTAGCGGGAGGATCCCACTACGAGCAGTACTTC
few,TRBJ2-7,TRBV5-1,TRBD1,CASMRDRHYEQYF,TGCGCCAGCATGCGGGACAGGCACTACGAGCAGTACTTC
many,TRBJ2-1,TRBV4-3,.,CASSQGPVGDEQFF,TGCGCCAGCAGCCAGGGACCGGTAGGCGATGAGCAGTTCTTC
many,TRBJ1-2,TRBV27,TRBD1,CASSLRQGANYGYTF,TGTGCCAGCAGTTTACGACAGGGGGCTAACTATGGCTACACCTTC
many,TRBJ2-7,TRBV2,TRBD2,CASTRTSGSYEQYF,TGTGCCAGCACCCGGACTAGCGGCTCCTACGAGCAGTACTTC
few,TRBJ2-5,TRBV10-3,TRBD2,CAISGGLAVQTQYF,TGTGCCATCAGTGGGGGACTAGCGGTGCAGACCCAGTACTTC
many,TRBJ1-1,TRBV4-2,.,CASSQDDRSEAFF,TGTGCCAGCAGCCAAGACGACAGGAGCGAAGCTTTCTTT
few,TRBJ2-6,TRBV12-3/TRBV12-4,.,CASSRTFAGLSGANVLTF,TGTGCCAGCAGTCGTACCTTCGCAGGCCTCTCTGGGGCCAACGTCCTGACTTTC
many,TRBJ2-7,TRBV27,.,CASSLADTYEQYF,TGTGCCAGCAGTTTGGCGGATACCTACGAGCAGTACTTC
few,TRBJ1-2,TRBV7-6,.,CASSRYGYTF,TGTGCCAGCAGTCGTTATGGCTACACCTTC
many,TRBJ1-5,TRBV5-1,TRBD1,CASSLGTGNQPQHF,TGCGCCAGCAGCCTAGGGACAGGCAATCAGCCCCAGCATTTT
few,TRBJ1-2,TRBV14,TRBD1,CASSQGGGAGYTF,TGTGCCAGCAGCCAAGGAGGGGGCGCGGGCTACACCTTC
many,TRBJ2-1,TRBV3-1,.,CASSQDLGPFNEQFF,TGTGCCAGCAGCCAAGATTTAGGGCCATTCAATGAGCAGTTCTTC
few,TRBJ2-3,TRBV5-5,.,CASSLIQGPDTQYF,TGTGCCAGCAGCTTAATACAGGGCCCAGATACGCAGTATTTT
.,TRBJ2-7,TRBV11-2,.,CASSPIVQGYYEQYF,TGTGCCAGCAGTCCTATCGTCCAGGGGTACTACGAGCAGTACTTC
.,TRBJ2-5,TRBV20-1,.,CSARQTAQETQYF,TGCAGTGCTAGACAGACAGCTCAAGAGACCCAGTACTTC
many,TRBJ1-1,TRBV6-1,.,CASSEWAGPPNTEAFF,TGTGCCAGCAGTGAATGGGCCGGCCCCCCGAACACTGAAGCTTTCTTT
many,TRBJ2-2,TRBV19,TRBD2,CASSMGTRSNTGELFF,TGTGCCAGTAGTATGGGGACTAGAAGTAACACCGGGGAGCTGTTTTTT
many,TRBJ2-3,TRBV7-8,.,CASAKTGTISTDTQYF,TGTGCCAGCGCGAAAACAGGAACGATTAGCACAGATACGCAGTATTTT
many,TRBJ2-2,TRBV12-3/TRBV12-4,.,CASSFSGNGELFF,TGTGCCAGCAGTTTCTCGGGGAACGGGGAGCTGTTTTTT
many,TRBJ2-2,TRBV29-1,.,CSVDQGRGLNTGELFF,TGCAGCGTTGATCAGGGTCGGGGCCTGAACACCGGGGAGCTGTTTTTT
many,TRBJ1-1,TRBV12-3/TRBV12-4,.,CASSPSVGEAFF,TGTGCCAGCAGCCCCTCAGTAGGGGAAGCTTTCTTT
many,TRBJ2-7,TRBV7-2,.,CASSTRRSAHEQYF,TGTGCCAGCAGCACCCGAAGGAGCGCGCACGAGCAGTACTTC
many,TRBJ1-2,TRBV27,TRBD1,CASSPRGQHYGYTF,TGTGCCAGCAGTCCACGGGGACAGCACTATGGCTACACCTTC
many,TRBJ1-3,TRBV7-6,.,CASSSNLPGLPGNTIYF,TGTGCCAGCAGCTCCAACCTCCCCGGGCTACCTGGAAACACCATATATTTT
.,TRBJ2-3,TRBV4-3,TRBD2,CASSQGLAGSSTDTQYF,TGCGCCAGCAGCCAAGGACTAGCGGGATCTAGCACAGATACGCAGTATTTT
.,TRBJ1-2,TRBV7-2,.,CASSLDRAGGYTF,TGTGCCAGCAGCTTAGACAGGGCAGGAGGCTACACCTTC
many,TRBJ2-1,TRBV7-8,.,CASRKDILQGQFF,TGTGCCAGCAGGAAAGACATCCTACAGGGGCAGTTCTTC
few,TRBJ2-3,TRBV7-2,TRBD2,CASSPGTSWADTQYF,TGTGCCAGCAGCCCCGGGACTAGCTGGGCAGATACGCAGTATTTT
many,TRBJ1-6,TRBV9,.,CASSPYRSSYNSPLHF,TGTGCCAGCAGCCCCTACAGGAGCTCCTATAATTCACCCCTCCACTTT
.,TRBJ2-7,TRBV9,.,CASSVGDRYEQYF,TGTGCCAGCAGCGTGGGGGACCGCTACGAGCAGTACTTC
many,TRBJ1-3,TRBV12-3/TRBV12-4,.,CASTPGFGNTIYF,TGTGCCAGCACCCCAGGGTTTGGAAACACCATATATTTT